This T cell receptor beta chain comes out of a study of a mutant IDH1 vaccine in newly diagnosed glioma. Study details: Patients under treatment included 62.5% males and 37.5% females and had a mean age of around 37 years. Patients had received radiotherapy, temozolomide, or both previously, most receiving both.

Some clones are missing from TCRdb's copy, which holds only in-frame ones; the method was immunoSEQ multiplex PCR. The sample shows some 16,000 clones, around 95% of them seen only once. Time point denoted: baseline, week 1 (first vaccination visit). Treatment of the sample: pre-vaccination baseline after standard-of-care therapy. CDR1 is MDHEN and CDR2 is SYDVKM in the germline V gene. With 0 bases removed from V and 2 bases from J, the gap between germline ends came to 9 bases. CDR3 length: 15 residues. The receptor was isolated from a woman aged 18-35 years with glioma. Some clones in this sample may be carry-over from other donors' samples. J is TRBJ2-3 and V is TRBV28; D possibly corresponds to TRBD2 (5 bases). This specimen was peripheral blood mononuclear cells (PBMCs), taken from a glioma patient treated with radiotherapy, temozolomide or both. The CDR3 nucleotides are TGTGCCAGCAGTTTATGGCGGGTGCCCACAGATACGCAGTATTTT. As protein: CASSLWRVPTDTQYF.